The text below deals with one T cell receptor beta chain. From the reads, TCRdb called clonotypes with MiXCR, one entry per CDR3 protein. The top ten clones hold 3.5% to 4.5% of a sample with around 300,000 distinct CDR3 sequences, 9.5% of them seen once. The data were obtained in a study of T cell repertoires in cytomegalovirus infection. Between the trimmed V and J ends, which lost 3 bases and 0 bases, there was a span of 8 bases. The V gene's germline CDR1 is SGHAT and CDR2 FQNNGV. The CDR3 consists of 15 residues. The chain joins TRBV11-2 to TRBJ2-2, with D perhaps matching TRBD1 or TRBD2 (5 bases each). The origin of this receptor is a human donor in good health (CMV status not recorded). Some clones in this sample may be carry-over from other donors' samples. Sequenced material: PBMCs. In DNA, the CDR3 is TGTGCCAGCAGCTTCCGGGGCTCGAACACCGGGGAGCTGTTTTTT. This sequence encodes CASSFRGSNTGELFF. The full variable domain, completed using reference TRBV11-2 and TRBJ2-2, is EAGVAQSPRYKIIEKRQSVAFWCNPISGHATLYWYQQILGQGPKLLIQFQNNGVVDDSQLPKDRFSAERLKGVDSTLKIQPAKLEDSAVYLCASSFRGSNTGELFFGEGSRLTVL.